These 6 T cell receptor beta chains came from one sample sequenced in a study of blood T cell repertoires in COVID-19. Clones were read by immunoSEQ multiplex PCR, and TCRdb kept only the in-frame ones, dropping some. The sample includes about 84,000 clones, around four fifths of them seen just once. The source material was peripheral blood. The receptors were sampled from a man at least 80 years old with active or convalescent COVID-19.

The chain links TRBV3-1 (or the pseudogene TRBV3-2) to TRBJ2-4; 12 positions match TRBD1. V dropped 3 bases and J dropped 1; count of bases not matched to a gene: 7. This CDR3 has 18 residues. CDR1 is LGHDT, CDR2 YNNKEL, per germline (reference sequence). DNA of the CDR3: TGTGCCAGCAGCCACACCGGGACAGGGGGCCCCGCCAAAAACATTCAGTACTTC. Translation gives CASSHTGTGGPAKNIQYF.

V gene TRBV10-3 combines with J gene TRBJ2-1; 14 bases line up with TRBD2. The CDR3 is 15 residues long. V shed 4 bases, J shed 6 bases, and the junction held 2 bases outside the gene matches. Germline V gives CDR1 ENHRY, CDR2 SYGVKD. CDR3 sequence (DNA): TGTGCCATCAGTGTAGGACTAGCGGGAGGCAATGAGCAGTTCTTC. This gives the protein CAISVGLAGGNEQFF.

V usage is TRBV6-6 and J usage is TRBJ2-7, with D perhaps matching TRBD1 (6 bases). V was trimmed by 0 bases and J by 6 bases, leaving 15 bases between them. This CDR3 is 15 amino acids long. Looked up from germline, CDR1 is MNHNY and CDR2 is SVGAGI (reference sequence). CDR3 in amino acids: CASSYSETGLIEQYF. The DNA for the CDR3 is TGTGCCAGCAGTTACTCGGAAACAGGGTTGATCGAGCAGTACTTC.

The chain combines TRBV6-2 or TRBV6-3 with TRBJ2-5, with 10 positions matching TRBD2. CDR3 size: 15 residues. Germline V CDR1 and CDR2: MNHEY, SVGEGT. Trimming at V came to 1 base and at J to 4 bases, leaving 3 bases not matched to a gene. Here the CDR3 reads CASSYYLAGGETQYF. In nucleotides, the CDR3 is TGTGCCAGCAGTTACTATTTAGCGGGGGGAGAGACCCAGTACTTC.

Turning to this clone: Other DNA sequences in the sample encode the same CDR3. This sequence joins TRBV5-1 and TRBJ1-2, with a tentative D call TRBD1 (5 bases). Germline V lookup: CDR1 SGHRS, CDR2 YFSETQ. The CDR3 is 13 residues long. Trimming left V 4 bases short and J 3 bases short, with 10 bases between. The CDR3 DNA follows: TGCGCCAGCAGCCCCACAGGTGACTATGGCTACACCTTC. It encodes CASSPTGDYGYTF.

This clone showed up just a few times. The chain joins TRBV11-2 to TRBJ2-2; 9 bases match TRBD2. CDR1 and CDR2 (germline): SGHAT, FQNNGV. The CDR3 runs to 18 residues. Trimming cost V 7 bases and J 5 bases; bases outside gene matches: 17. The CDR3 bases are TGTGCCAGCACCCAGAGCGGGGGGCCTCTCAGAAGGACCGGGGAGCTGTTTTTT. This sequence encodes CASTQSGGPLRRTGELFF.